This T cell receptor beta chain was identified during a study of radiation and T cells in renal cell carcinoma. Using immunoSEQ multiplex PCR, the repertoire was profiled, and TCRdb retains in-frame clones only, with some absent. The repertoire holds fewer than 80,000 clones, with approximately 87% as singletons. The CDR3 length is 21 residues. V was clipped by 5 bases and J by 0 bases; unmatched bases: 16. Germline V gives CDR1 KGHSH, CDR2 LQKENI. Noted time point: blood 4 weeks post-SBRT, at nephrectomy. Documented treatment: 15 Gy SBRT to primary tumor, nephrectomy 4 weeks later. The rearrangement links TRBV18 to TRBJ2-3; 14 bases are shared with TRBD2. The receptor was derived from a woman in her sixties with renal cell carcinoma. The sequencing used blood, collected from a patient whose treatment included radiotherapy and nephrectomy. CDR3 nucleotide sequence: TGTGCCAGCTCATTCCAGACAGCTGGGACTAGCGGGGGCACTAGCACAGATACGCAGTATTTT. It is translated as CASSFQTAGTSGGTSTDTQYF.